This T cell receptor beta chain was captured by sequencing in a study of T cell responses to AZD1222 COVID-19 vaccine. Whole-study findings and limits: Without day 14 samples, only post-peak T cell repertoires were studied. Donor demographics were predominantly white British with a female majority; clonal diversity may be underestimated. Spike-specific TCR breadth and depth were elevated following two AZD1222 doses.

Sequencing was performed with immunoSEQ multiplex PCR; in TCRdb, only in-frame clones are kept and a portion is missing. This sample has 150,000 to 200,000 clones, with 88% found just once. The CDR3 has 16 residues. V was trimmed by 0 bases and J by 6 bases, leaving 16 bases between them. CDR1 and CDR2 (germline): SGHTA, FQGNSA. Concerning this clone itself: Its specificity is not known.

The V gene is TRBV7-2, the J gene TRBJ2-3; D may match TRBD1 or TRBD2 (6 bases each). This material consisted of peripheral blood, taken 28 days after the second AZD1222 dose. This TCR came from an adult who received the AZD1222 COVID-19 vaccine. The CDR3 sequence is CASSLAGRGGSDTQYF. Written as DNA, the CDR3 is TGTGCCAGCAGCTTAGCAGGCAGGGGAGGATCCGATACGCAGTATTTT.